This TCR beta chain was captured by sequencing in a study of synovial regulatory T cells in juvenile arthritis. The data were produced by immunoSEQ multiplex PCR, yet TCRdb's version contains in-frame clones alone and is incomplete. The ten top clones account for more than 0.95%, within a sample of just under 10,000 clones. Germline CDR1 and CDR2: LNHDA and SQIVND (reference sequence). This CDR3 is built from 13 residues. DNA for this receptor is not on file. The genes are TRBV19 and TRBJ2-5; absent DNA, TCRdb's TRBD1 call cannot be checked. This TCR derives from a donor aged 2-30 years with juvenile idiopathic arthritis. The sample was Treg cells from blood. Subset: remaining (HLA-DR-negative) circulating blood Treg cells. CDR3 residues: CASSSDMGRTQYF. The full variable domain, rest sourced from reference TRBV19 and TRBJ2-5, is DGGITQSPKYLFRKEGQNVTLSCEQNLNHDAMYWYRQDPGQGLRLIYYSQIVNDFQKGDIAEGYSVSREKKESFPLTVTSAQKNPTAFYLCASSSDMGRTQYFGPGTRLLVL.